One sample yielded the 24 T cell receptor beta chains listed below, sequenced in a study of T cell clonality in common variable immunodeficiency (dated by TCRdb to the mid-2010s). Study-wide conclusions, independent of this receptor: Fewer deletions and N-nucleotide insertions were reportedly observed in CVID TCRbeta sequences, and highly modified clones with 13 or more V deletions were reportedly absent from CVID TCRbeta sequences.

To prepare the library, the immunoSEQ multiplex PCR assay was applied. TCRdb carries this immuneACCESS record with in-frame sequences only. Its versions omit some clonotypes, under half of them owing to an unresolved V gene in the studies checked, with the rest unexplained. The sample comprises 25,000 or so clones, and every one was counted more than once. 24% of the sample lies in the top ten. Which antigens these TCRs recognize remains unknown. Material for sequencing was peripheral blood mononuclear cells. The origin of the receptors is a human donor with common variable immunodeficiency.

This clone has ten or more counts. The read stops 3 residues short of the end of the CDR3; the missing end is completed from the germline J gene. The gene calls are TRBV2 and TRBJ1-6, with 8 bases fitting TRBD1. Looked up from germline, CDR1 is SNHLY and CDR2 is FYNNEI. V was pared by 6 bases and J by 8 bases, with 6 bases of the junction left unmatched. This CDR3 is built from 14 residues. The part of the CDR3 DNA that was read is TGTGCCAGCAGCTTCGGGGACAGGTATTCACCC. This gives the protein CASSFGDRYSP. The entire CDR3 is CASSFGDRYSPLHF.

This clone appeared many times. The read ends 3 residues before the CDR3 terminus; that terminus is restored from the germline J gene. This chain connects TRBV5-1 to TRBJ2-2; D may be TRBD2 (5 bases). This CDR3 spans 14 amino acids. Germline V lookup: CDR1 SGHRS, CDR2 YFSETQ. V was pared by 5 bases and J by 5 bases, with 13 bases between. The CDR3 DNA, read in part, is TGCGCCAGCAGACCTTACGGGGATACCGGGGAG. This sequence encodes CASRPYGDTGE. The entire CDR3 protein reads CASRPYGDTGELFF.

This clone was seen repeatedly, ten times or more. The CDR3 extends 3 residues past the end of the read, so its final part is completed from the germline J gene. This chain joins TRBV5-1 and TRBJ2-3; TRBD1 aligns across 8 bases. Germline CDR1 and CDR2: SGHRS and YFSETQ. The CDR3 contains 15 residues. Unmatched junction bases numbered 6, after V lost 5 bases and J lost 1 base. The sequenced part of the CDR3 DNA is TGCGCCAGCAGTCCCGGGACAGGTGGCACAGATACG. Residues: CASSPGTGGTDT. The CDR3, in full, reads CASSPGTGGTDTQYF.

This clone was counted a few times. The CDR3 end is not reached by the read, which stops 3 residues before it; the germline J gene fills it in. The genes are TRBV5-1 and TRBJ1-1; TRBD1 agrees at 11 bases. Germline V gene lookup returns CDR1 SGHRS and CDR2 YFSETQ. The CDR3 loop spans 13 amino acids. Germline trimming cut 4 bases from V and 4 bases from J; bases unmatched to any gene: 0. The CDR3 DNA, read in part, is TGCGCCAGCAGCGGGACAGGGGGCACTGAA. Protein sequence: CASSGTGGTE. The full CDR3 is CASSGTGGTEAFF.

This clone was recorded at least ten times. The read finishes 3 residues shy of the CDR3 end, and the germline J gene is used to complete it. The rearrangement links TRBV18 to TRBJ1-1; D not resolved. Deletions cut 2 bases from V and 1 base from J, with 8 bases between. The CDR3 loop spans 14 amino acids. Germline V CDR1 and CDR2: KGHSH, LQKENI. The CDR3 sequence: CASSPGPANTEAFF. The CDR3 DNA, read in part, is TGTGCCAGCTCACCAGGGCCGGCGAACACTGAA.

This clone was detected many times. CDR3 DNA, as far as it was read: TGCGCCAGCAGCCGGACAGGGGAGAACACTGAA. Residues: CASSRTGENTE. In full, the CDR3 is CASSRTGENTEAFF. This chain uses TRBV5-1 with TRBJ1-1; TRBD1 matches 9 bases. The read gets to within 3 residues of the CDR3 end, and the germline J gene fills in the rest. Germline lookup yields CDR1 SGHRS and CDR2 YFSETQ. The V segment lost 4 bases and the J segment 1 base; nucleotides outside the gene matches: 2. The CDR3 has 14 amino acids.

There are a few counts of this clone. The CDR3 goes on 3 residues after the read ends, and that part is filled in from the germline J gene. Different DNA sequences within this sample yield the same CDR3. This chain joins TRBV6-1 and TRBJ2-7; D perhaps matches TRBD1 (5 bases). This CDR3 region has 16 residues. Trimming left V 4 bases short and J 2 bases short, with 18 bases between. CDR1 is MNHNS, CDR2 SASEGT, per germline. CDR3 protein: CASSVWSGGATYEQYF. CDR3 DNA (partial): TGTGCCAGCAGTGTATGGTCGGGTGGGGCTACCTACGAG.

This clone has a handful of counts. CDR3 amino acids: CASSPGGGFSSYEQYF. The sequenced CDR3 bases are TGCGCCAGCAGCCCAGGTGGCGGGTTCAGCTCCTACGAG. The chain has TRBV5-1 and TRBJ2-7; possible D gene TRBD2, 5 bases. The CDR3 end is not reached by the read, which stops 3 residues before it; the germline J gene fills it in. V lost 4 bases to trimming and J lost 0 bases, with 17 bases between them. CDR1 is SGHRS and CDR2 is YFSETQ in the germline V gene. The CDR3 is 16 residues long.

This clone showed up many times. The sequenced fragment ends 3 residues before the CDR3 boundary, so the rest is inferred from the germline J gene. The rearrangement uses TRBV7-7 and TRBJ2-7; D is ambiguous. This CDR3 contains 13 residues. V was cut by 4 bases and J by 3 bases, with 10 bases left in between. Germline CDR1 is SSHAT and CDR2 is FNYEAQ (reference sequence). This chain's CDR3 is CASSSTPGYEQYF. The CDR3 DNA, read in part, is TGTGCCAGCAGCTCTACCCCCGGCTACGAG.

This clone was counted a few times. Read data end 3 residues before the CDR3 end; the end is taken from the germline J gene. The rearrangement joins TRBV30 to TRBJ2-3; D ambiguous. The CDR3 loop spans 12 amino acids. Germline CDR1 reads GTSNPN; CDR2 reads SVGIG (reference sequence). The V gene lost 5 bases and the J gene lost 2 bases, with 8 bases spanning the gap. The CDR3 reads CAWAGSTDTQYF. The part of the CDR3 DNA that was read is TGTGCCTGGGCCGGGTCCACAGATACG.

A note on this clone: The missing CDR3 end, 3 residues past where the read stops, is filled in from the germline J gene. This rearrangement joins TRBV7-9 to TRBJ2-3; 9 bases are shared with TRBD2. The germline gives CDR1 SEHNR, CDR2 FQNEAQ (reference sequence). J was trimmed by 6 bases and V by 5 bases; bases with no gene match: 3. The CDR3 runs 13 residues. CDR3 DNA (partial): TGTGCCAGCAGCGGGCGGGGGGGCGATACG. Amino acid sequence: CASSGRGGDT. The whole CDR3 sequence reads CASSGRGGDTQYF.

This clone was picked up many times. The CDR3 end falls 3 residues outside the read, so it is completed with the germline J gene. J is TRBJ2-5 and V is TRBV19, with 7 bases matching TRBD2. CDR1 is LNHDA and CDR2 is SQIVND in the germline V gene (reference sequence). This CDR3 region has 15 residues. V was pared by 3 bases and J by 2 bases, with 6 bases of the junction left unmatched. The sequenced part of the CDR3 DNA is TGTGCCAGTAGTATTAACGTAGCGGGTCAAGAGACC. Encoded protein: CASSINVAGQET. From start to end, the CDR3 is CASSINVAGQETQYF. Based on the CDR3 plus reference TRBV19 and TRBJ2-5, the full variable domain is DGGITQSPKYLFRKEGQNVTLSCEQNLNHDAMYWYRQDPGQGLRLIYYSQIVNDFQKGDIAEGYSVSREKKESFPLTVTSAQKNPTAFYLCASSINVAGQETQYFGPGTRLLVL.

In regard to this clone: Read coverage stops 3 residues before the CDR3 terminus; the germline J gene supplies the remainder. V gene TRBV30 combines with J gene TRBJ1-5; the match to TRBD1 covers 12 bases. The CDR3 is made up of 13 amino acids. Germline CDR1 and CDR2: GTSNPN and SVGIG (reference sequence). V gave up 5 bases and J gave up 7 bases; unmatched junction bases: 3. The CDR3 bases that were read are TGTGCCTGGGGGACAGGGGGCGGACAGCCC. Encoded protein: CAWGTGGGQP. The full CDR3 is CAWGTGGGQPQHF.

This clone has at least ten counts. The read ends 3 residues early relative to the CDR3; the germline J gene fills the gap. The chain employs TRBV5-1 and TRBJ2-2, with a possible D match to TRBD2 (6 bases). The CDR3 runs to 15 residues. V dropped 5 bases and J dropped 6 bases, with 17 bases sitting between them. Germline V gene sequence: CDR1 SGHRS, CDR2 YFSETQ. CDR3 region: CASRGSLGGAGELFF. CDR3 DNA, as far as it was read: TGCGCCAGCAGGGGGAGCCTCGGGGGAGCCGGGGAG.

This clone occurred a few times. Read coverage stops 3 residues before the CDR3 terminus; the germline J gene supplies the remainder. The rearrangement joins TRBV20-1 to TRBJ2-5; 8 bases match TRBD2. Germline values: CDR1 DFQATT, CDR2 SNEGSKA (reference sequence). V trimming: 1 base; J trimming: 2 bases; junction bases outside the gene matches: 3. The CDR3 is 14 amino acids. The CDR3 here is CSARALAVQETQYF. The CDR3 bases that were read are TGCAGTGCTAGAGCACTAGCGGTGCAAGAGACC.

With regard to this clone: The read gets to within 3 residues of the CDR3 end, and the germline J gene fills in the rest. The chain carries TRBV7-9 and TRBJ2-7; TRBD1 agrees at 7 bases. There are 15 residues in the CDR3. The germline V gene has CDR1 SEHNR and CDR2 FQNEAQ (reference sequence). The trim removed 5 bases at V and 4 bases at J, leaving 11 bases unmatched. Incomplete CDR3 DNA: TGTGCCAGCAGCCCCAGGGGACAGCGAGATTACGAG. The encoded protein is CASSPRGQRDYE. In full, the CDR3 is CASSPRGQRDYEQYF.

Ten or more counts support this clone. The read ends 3 residues shy of where the CDR3 ends; the end is completed using the germline J gene. The V call is TRBV5-4, the J call TRBJ1-5; 9 bases are a match to TRBD1. Trimming removed 0 bases from V and 7 bases from J; junction bases left unmatched: 2. Germline CDR1 is SGHNT and CDR2 is YYREEE (reference sequence). The CDR3 extends over 14 amino acids. The CDR3 region is CASSLGTGEQPQHF. The CDR3 bases that were read are TGTGCCAGCAGCTTGGGGACAGGGGAACAGCCC.

In its sample, this clone was seen a few times. The sequenced fragment ends 3 residues before the CDR3 boundary, so the rest is inferred from the germline J gene. V and J are TRBV6-2 or TRBV6-3 and TRBJ2-7; 8 bases map to TRBD2. Germline CDR1 MNHEY, CDR2 SVGEGT. After removal of 4 bases from V and 6 bases from J, the junction contained 11 bases not matched to a gene. This CDR3 is 15 amino acids long. The chain's CDR3 is CASSFLFSGIAEQYF. CDR3 bases read: TGTGCCAGCAGTTTCTTATTTAGCGGGATCGCCGAG.

The sample holds many counts of this clone. The CDR3 is cut off 3 residues early in the read; its end comes from the germline J gene. V gene TRBV20-1 combines with J gene TRBJ2-7; unclear D gene. Germline V CDR1 and CDR2: DFQATT, SNEGSKA (reference sequence). The V end lost 6 bases, the J end lost 2 bases, and 14 bases lay between the germline ends. There are 13 residues in the CDR3. The covered CDR3 bases are TGCAGTGCCAAAATCTTCTCGGCCTACGAG. Residues: CSAKIFSAYE. The whole CDR3 is CSAKIFSAYEQYF.

This clone was counted many times. CDR3 sequence: CASSRLAGGINTEAFF. Incomplete CDR3 DNA: TGTGCCAGTAGCAGATTGGCAGGGGGAATAAACACTGAA. This chain joins TRBV19 and TRBJ1-1; the match to TRBD1 covers 7 bases. The read ends 3 residues early relative to the CDR3; the germline J gene fills the gap. Trimming cost V 6 bases and J 2 bases; bases outside gene matches: 12. The CDR3 covers 16 residues. CDR1 and CDR2 from the germline V gene are LNHDA and SQIVND (reference sequence).

Comments on this clone: The read ends 3 residues before the CDR3 terminus; that terminus is restored from the germline J gene. J is TRBJ2-1 and V is TRBV19; tentative D call: TRBD1 (6 bases). V was trimmed by 7 bases and J by 7 bases, leaving 11 bases between them. CDR1 and CDR2 (germline): LNHDA, SQIVND (reference sequence). The CDR3 is 12 amino acids. CDR3 DNA, as far as it was read: TGTGCCAGTAAACTCGGGACAAATGAG. Translating gives CASKLGTNE. The full-length CDR3 reads as CASKLGTNEQFF.

In this sample, this clone turned up many times. The CDR3 is cut off 3 residues early in the read; its end comes from the germline J gene. This chain links TRBV7-6 with TRBJ1-2, with D perhaps TRBD1 (5 bases). V gave up 3 bases and J gave up 5 bases, with 25 bases separating them. The CDR3 runs to 18 residues. CDR1 and CDR2 from the germline V gene are SGHVS and FNYEAQ. The CDR3 protein is CASSLGPSATARKYGYTF. The CDR3 DNA, read in part, is TGTGCCAGCAGCTTGGGTCCCTCGGCGACAGCGAGAAAATATGGC. The full variable domain, its missing parts supplied by reference TRBV7-6 and TRBJ1-2, is GAGVSQSPRYKVTKRGQDVALRCDPISGHVSLYWYRQALGQGPEFLTYFNYEAQQDKSGLPNDRFSAERPEGSISTLTIQRTEQRDSAMYRCASSLGPSATARKYGYTFGSGTRLTVV.

In its sample, this clone was seen a few times. Read sequence stops 3 residues before the CDR3 end, and the germline J gene provides the missing end. This chain joins TRBV19 and TRBJ2-7; 8 nucleotides agree with TRBD1. Germline-derived CDR1 and CDR2 are LNHDA and SQIVND (reference sequence). With V trimmed by 6 bases and J by 1 base, 11 bases remained unmatched. The length of the CDR3 is 16 residues. CDR3 residues: CASRRTGRPSSYEQYF. The DNA read from the CDR3 is TGTGCCAGTAGACGGACAGGGCGCCCTTCTTCCTACGAG.

This clone was picked up many times. The read ends 3 residues early relative to the CDR3; the germline J gene fills the gap. The J gene is TRBJ1-2, the V gene TRBV18; D not resolved. Germline V gene lookup returns CDR1 KGHSH and CDR2 LQKENI. V gave up 3 bases and J gave up 7 bases, with 18 bases separating them. CDR3 length: 15 amino acids. The CDR3 bases that were read are TGTGCCAGCTCACCGAAACAGCTTGAGGTGGGTGGC. Translating it yields CASSPKQLEVGG. The CDR3, in full, reads CASSPKQLEVGGYTF.